What follows is one T cell receptor (beta chain) and its context. Its target is not known. V was cut by 7 bases and J by 8 bases, with 23 bases left in between. The CDR3 runs to 15 residues. The germline V gene has CDR1 MNHEY and CDR2 SVGAGI. Sequenced by immunoSEQ multiplex PCR; TCRdb stores in-frame clones only, minus some. Altogether under 100,000 clones are present, roughly 90% being singletons, with the ten largest covering approximately 3.4%. This record comes from a study of glioma-infiltrating T cells after dendritic cell vaccination. Study-wide points: Higher pretreatment TIL content predicted longer progression-free time and survival.

Here the sequenced sample was blood, taken before dendritic cell vaccination. This sequence joins TRBV6-5 and TRBJ1-2, with D possibly matching TRBD1 (6 bases). This receptor was identified in a human donor with glioblastoma. CDR3 coding DNA: TGTGCCAGCATCCAACTGGGGGGGCTTAGGGAGGGCTACACCTTC. It yields the protein CASIQLGGLREGYTF.